The 31 T cell receptor beta chains presented below share a single source sample, sequenced in a study of cytomegalovirus exposure and HLA in healthy donors. In the PCR, 60 Vbeta and 13 Jbeta primers were used. Libraries were prepared by immunoSEQ multiplex PCR; TCRdb keeps only in-frame clonotypes and omits some of them. The repertoire holds 85,000 to 100,000 clones, with 60% to 85% as singletons. The specimen was PBMCs. Receptors were obtained from a man aged 45-65 years in good health and CMV-seropositive.

The CDR3 spells CASGLGGTVNSPLHF. Written as DNA, the CDR3 is TGTGCTAGTGGTTTGGGAGGGACAGTTAATTCACCCCTCCACTTT. The V and J genes are TRBV12-5 and TRBJ1-6; 7 positions match TRBD1. Germline lookup yields CDR1 LGHNT and CDR2 FRNRAP. V shed 1 base and J 6 bases; nucleotides not matched to a gene: 3. CDR3 length: 15 residues.

The CDR3 DNA is TGCAGTGCTACAGGGGACGGGGAGCTGTTTTTT. It encodes CSATGDGELFF. The V gene is TRBV20-1, the J gene TRBJ2-2, with D maybe TRBD1 (6 bases). There are 11 residues in the CDR3. The germline V and J ends were trimmed by 4 bases and 7 bases, with 7 bases remaining between them. Germline loops: CDR1 DFQATT, CDR2 SNEGSKA (reference sequence).

The J gene is TRBJ2-6, the V gene TRBV7-3; tentatively, D is TRBD2 (6 bases). This CDR3 comprises 17 residues. Trimming left V 1 base short and J 4 bases short, with 14 bases between. CDR1 SGHTA and CDR2 FQGTGA come from the germline V gene. The CDR3 region is CASSLSTVAGGANVLTF. The CDR3 DNA is TGTGCCAGCAGCTTAAGTACGGTGGCGGGGGGGGCCAACGTCCTGACTTTC.

Only a few counts were recorded for this clone. The CDR3 loop reads CASSQDLGEKLFF. The CDR3, as DNA: TGCGCCAGCAGCCAAGATCTCGGGGAAAAACTGTTTTTT. This chain connects TRBV4-3 to TRBJ1-4, with D unclear. This CDR3 comprises 13 residues. Trimming removed 0 bases from V and 8 bases from J, with 7 bases in between. CDR1 and CDR2 (germline): LGHNA, YSLEER.

The chain recombines TRBV5-1 with TRBJ2-5; 7 bases fit TRBD1. CDR1 is SGHRS, CDR2 YFSETQ, per germline. This CDR3 comprises 14 residues. The J segment lost 2 bases and the V segment lost 2 bases, leaving 3 bases of the junction unmatched. CDR3 loop: CASSLTGAQETQYF. Here the CDR3 DNA reads TGCGCCAGCAGCTTAACAGGGGCTCAAGAGACCCAGTACTTC. The full variable domain, in which reference TRBV5-1 and TRBJ2-5 provide the parts outside the CDR3, is KAGVTQTPRYLIKTRGQQVTLSCSPISGHRSVSWYQQTPGQGLQFLFEYFSETQRNKGNFPGRFSGRQFSNSRSEMNVSTLELGDSALYLCASSLTGAQETQYFGPGTRLLVL.

The rearrangement uses TRBV4-2 and TRBJ2-5; possible D gene TRBD1, 6 bases. Gene TRBJ2-7 matches the end of the DNA better, so the J call may be wrong. This CDR3 contains 17 residues. From germline, CDR1 is LGHNA and CDR2 YNFKEQ. The CDR3, as DNA: TGTGCCAGCAGCCAAGATTCCAAGACAGGCCCATCCTACGAGCAGTACTTC. Its translation: CASSQDSKTGPSYEQYF.

The J gene is TRBJ1-1, the V gene TRBV6-1; the D gene is possibly TRBD1 (5 bases). CDR3 size: 14 residues. Trimming stripped 8 bases from V and 4 bases from J, with 17 bases between. Germline loops: CDR1 MNHNS, CDR2 SASEGT. For the CDR3, the DNA is TGTGCCAGCCCGGGGGATGGAGGGGCCACTGAAGCTTTCTTT. Amino acids: CASPGDGGATEAFF.

This clone was counted a single time. This chain joins TRBV5-1 and TRBJ1-4; 7 bases line up with TRBD1. This CDR3 contains 14 residues. Germline CDR1 is SGHRS and CDR2 is YFSETQ. V lost 4 bases and J lost 8; bases outside the gene matches: 8. CDR3 protein: CASSVTGIREKLFF. DNA of the CDR3: TGCGCCAGCAGCGTGACAGGGATTCGCGAAAAACTGTTTTTT.

This chain connects TRBV30 to TRBJ1-1; D is unclear. The CDR3 spans 13 residues. Looked up from germline, CDR1 is GTSNPN and CDR2 is SVGIG (reference sequence). V shed 5 bases and J shed 0 bases, with 10 bases lying between them. The CDR3 sequence: CAWHSRMNTEAFF. The CDR3 nucleotides read TGTGCCTGGCACAGCAGGATGAACACTGAAGCTTTCTTT.

The chain combines TRBV30 with TRBJ1-1; possible D gene TRBD1, 6 bases. The length of the CDR3 is 13 residues. The V end lost 3 bases, the J end lost 1 base, and 9 bases lay between the germline ends. Germline values: CDR1 GTSNPN, CDR2 SVGIG (reference sequence). The CDR3 here is CAWRGQENTEAFF. The CDR3 nucleotides are TGTGCCTGGAGGGGACAAGAGAACACTGAAGCTTTCTTT. The full variable domain, its missing parts supplied by reference TRBV30 and TRBJ1-1, is SQTIHQWPATLVQPVGSPLSLECTVEGTSNPNLYWYRQAAGRGLQLLFYSVGIGQISSEVPQNLSASRPQDRQFILSSKKLLLSDSGFYLCAWRGQENTEAFFGQGTRLTVV.

This clone was found a few times. This rearrangement joins TRBV7-6 to TRBJ1-4, with 8 bases that match TRBD1. Germline trimming cut 3 bases from V and 6 bases from J; bases unmatched to any gene: 3. The CDR3 has 14 amino acids. Germline values: CDR1 SGHVS, CDR2 FNYEAQ. The CDR3 DNA is TGTGCCAGCAGCTTGACAGGGGCGGATGAAAAACTGTTTTTT. It encodes CASSLTGADEKLFF.

This chain uses TRBV11-3 with TRBJ2-3; 10 positions match TRBD1. The CDR3 is 16 amino acids. Trimming at V came to 5 bases and at J to 5 bases, leaving 10 bases not matched to a gene. The V gene's germline CDR1 is SGHNT and CDR2 YENEEA. As DNA, the CDR3 is TGTGCCAGCAGCGAAAGACAGGGGGCCACCTTAGATACGCAGTATTTT. The encoded protein is CASSERQGATLDTQYF.

As DNA, the CDR3 is TGTGCCAGCAGTGCTGGCGGAAGTAATGAAAAACTGTTTTTT. This encodes CASSAGGSNEKLFF. The V call is TRBV2, the J call TRBJ1-4; D remains unclear. Germline CDR1 is SNHLY and CDR2 is FYNNEI. The CDR3 sequence is 14 residues long. V lost 4 bases and J lost 4, with 10 bases in between. The variable domain in full, completed from reference TRBV2 and TRBJ1-4, reads EPEVTQTPSHQVTQMGQEVILRCVPISNHLYFYWYRQILGQKVEFLVSFYNNEISEKSEIFDDQFSVERPDGSNFTLKIRSTKLEDSAMYFCASSAGGSNEKLFFGSGTQLSVL.

This clone was detected only a few times. The V and J genes are TRBV6-1 and TRBJ2-5, with TRBD1 as a possible D gene (5 bases). The CDR3 is 13 amino acids. Looked up from germline, CDR1 is MNHNS and CDR2 is SASEGT. The V gene lost 7 bases and the J gene lost 0 bases, with 9 bases spanning the gap. The CDR3 DNA is TGTGCCAGCACGACAGCTCACCAAGAGACCCAGTACTTC. Translation gives CASTTAHQETQYF.

The chain joins TRBV28 to TRBJ1-1; 7 bases align to TRBD1. With V trimmed by 8 bases and J by 1 base, 7 bases remained unmatched. CDR1 is MDHEN and CDR2 is SYDVKM in the germline V gene. This CDR3 has 14 amino acids. The CDR3 bases are TGTGCCAGCGGATCACCAGGGGGGAACACTGAAGCTTTCTTT. Amino acid sequence: CASGSPGGNTEAFF.

This clone was picked up a small number of times. This chain connects TRBV6-5 to TRBJ1-5; 8 bases are a match to TRBD1. Germline CDR1 and CDR2: MNHEY and SVGAGI. The ends lost 2 bases at V and 7 bases at J; junction bases unmatched: 7. This CDR3 comprises 15 residues. The CDR3 here is CASSYGQGARQPQHF. The DNA for the CDR3 is TGTGCCAGCAGTTACGGGCAGGGGGCTCGCCAGCCCCAGCATTTT.

The rearrangement links TRBV5-1 to TRBJ2-5, with 7 bases lining up with TRBD1. The J call is uncertain, as TRBJ2-7 better fits the DNA end. This CDR3 contains 16 residues. Germline V lookup: CDR1 SGHRS, CDR2 YFSETQ. The DNA of the CDR3 is TGCGCCAGCAGACGCAATTCGGGACAGTACTCCTACGAGCAGTACTTC. This sequence encodes CASRRNSGQYSYEQYF.

The chain has TRBV4-3 and TRBJ1-2, with unresolved D. The CDR3 is 15 amino acids. The V end lost 0 bases, the J end lost 3 bases, and 11 bases lay between the germline ends. Germline CDR1 LGHNA, CDR2 YSLEER. The CDR3 is CASSQDNGGYYGYTF. The CDR3 DNA reads TGCGCCAGCAGCCAAGACAACGGCGGGTACTATGGCTACACCTTC.

The genes are TRBV28 and TRBJ2-5, with 8 positions matching TRBD2. CDR1 is MDHEN and CDR2 is SYDVKM in the germline V gene. This CDR3 comprises 15 residues. The trim removed 7 bases at V and 3 bases at J, leaving 10 bases unmatched. The CDR3 DNA reads TGTGCCAGCACATCGGGGGGGCGGTTAAAAGAGACCCAGTACTTC. Translation: CASTSGGRLKETQYF.

The chain recombines TRBV5-1 with TRBJ2-5; 11 bases match TRBD2. The CDR3 totals 17 residues. Germline V gives CDR1 SGHRS, CDR2 YFSETQ. The V and J ends lost 5 bases and 2 bases, in that order; junction bases with no gene match: 11. The chain's CDR3 is CASSLAGGPGGQETQYF. CDR3 coding DNA: TGCGCCAGCAGTTTAGCGGGGGGGCCCGGCGGACAAGAGACCCAGTACTTC.

The V call is TRBV5-1, the J call TRBJ2-3; the D gene is possibly TRBD2 (7 bases). Germline CDR1 SGHRS, CDR2 YFSETQ. The CDR3 is made up of 16 amino acids. The V gene lost 4 bases and the J gene lost 1 base, with 16 bases spanning the gap. DNA of the CDR3: TGCGCCAGCAGCAGGACAGTTCGGGGGGGCACAGATACGCAGTATTTT. It is translated as CASSRTVRGGTDTQYF.

This clone has just one count. This chain connects TRBV5-4 to TRBJ1-1; D might be TRBD1 (6 bases). Germline V gene data show CDR1 as SGHNT and CDR2 as YYREEE (reference sequence). The CDR3 extends over 14 amino acids. V lost 3 bases and J lost 1, with 10 bases in between. The CDR3 spells CASSWGQANTEAFF. For the CDR3, the DNA is TGTGCCAGCAGCTGGGGACAAGCGAACACTGAAGCTTTCTTT.

The chain carries TRBV5-1 and TRBJ2-5, with D hard to call. V was clipped by 1 base and J by 2 bases, with 15 bases between them. Germline V gene data show CDR1 as SGHRS and CDR2 as YFSETQ. The CDR3 consists of 16 residues. The CDR3 loop is CASSLPRQELQETQYF. The CDR3 DNA reads TGCGCCAGCAGCTTGCCCCGCCAGGAATTACAAGAGACCCAGTACTTC.

The chain couples TRBV9 to TRBJ1-5; D unresolved. Germline V gene data show CDR1 as SGDLS and CDR2 as YYNGEE. This CDR3 is 12 amino acids long. V lost 1 base to trimming and J lost 5 bases, with 4 bases between them. The CDR3 nucleotides read TGTGCCAGCAGCGTACATGATCAGCCCCAGCATTTT. Residues: CASSVHDQPQHF. Full variable domain (remainder filled in from reference TRBV9 and TRBJ1-5): DSGVTQTPKHLITATGQRVTLRCSPRSGDLSVYWYQQSLDQGLQFLIQYYNGEERAKGNILERFSAQQFPDLHSELNLSSLELGDSALYFCASSVHDQPQHFGDGTRLSIL.

The genes are TRBV7-9 and TRBJ2-1; 8 nucleotides line up with TRBD2. CDR1 SEHNR and CDR2 FQNEAQ come from the germline V gene (reference sequence). V was clipped by 3 bases and J by 6 bases; unmatched bases: 13. The CDR3 consists of 17 residues. The CDR3 coding sequence is TGTGCCAGCAGCTTGTACAGCGGGGGCCCGCACGTCAATGAGCAGTTCTTC. This sequence encodes CASSLYSGGPHVNEQFF.

This clone has more than one count but fewer than ten. A junction boundary mismatches the germline segment, possibly from a read error. The chain is built from TRBV28 and TRBJ1-2, with 7 bases aligning to TRBD1. The CDR3 consists of 16 residues. The V gene's germline CDR1 is MDHEN and CDR2 SYDVKM. In nucleotides, the CDR3 is TGTGCCAGCAGTGAAATACAGGGGATGTTCAAGGATGGCTACCCCTTC. This gives the protein CASSEIQGMFKDGYPF.

The J gene is TRBJ2-7, the V gene TRBV5-1; TRBD1 agrees at 9 bases. The CDR3 is 13 residues long. J lost 4 bases, V lost 4 bases, and 3 bases had no gene match. From germline, CDR1 is SGHRS and CDR2 YFSETQ. CDR3 sequence (DNA): TGCGCCAGCAGCGACAGGGGGGCGTACGAGCAGTACTTC. Residues: CASSDRGAYEQYF. The variable domain in full, completed from reference TRBV5-1 and TRBJ2-7, reads KAGVTQTPRYLIKTRGQQVTLSCSPISGHRSVSWYQQTPGQGLQFLFEYFSETQRNKGNFPGRFSGRQFSNSRSEMNVSTLELGDSALYLCASSDRGAYEQYFGPGTRLTVT.

The chain recombines TRBV7-2 with TRBJ2-2; TRBD1 agrees at 9 bases. The V gene's germline CDR1 is SGHTA and CDR2 FQGNSA. This CDR3 comprises 14 residues. J lost 7 bases, V lost 5 bases, and 5 bases had no gene match. CDR3 bases: TGTGCCAGCAGCCGGGACAGGGTCCTCGGGGAGCTGTTTTTT. This translates into CASSRDRVLGELFF.

The rearrangement links TRBV7-6 to TRBJ1-1; no reliable D call. CDR1 and CDR2 from the germline V gene are SGHVS and FNYEAQ. The germline V and J ends were trimmed by 4 bases and 4 bases, with 13 bases remaining between them. The CDR3 spans 14 residues. The CDR3 spells CASSSIAGGTEAFF. In DNA form, the CDR3 reads TGTGCCAGCAGCTCCATAGCCGGAGGCACTGAAGCTTTCTTT. Full variable domain (rest looked up from reference TRBV7-6 and TRBJ1-1): GAGVSQSPRYKVTKRGQDVALRCDPISGHVSLYWYRQALGQGPEFLTYFNYEAQQDKSGLPNDRFSAERPEGSISTLTIQRTEQRDSAMYRCASSSIAGGTEAFFGQGTRLTVV.

The rearrangement uses TRBV11-3 and TRBJ2-3; 9 bases line up with TRBD2. Germline V gene sequence: CDR1 SGHNT, CDR2 YENEEA. This CDR3 has 16 amino acids. V was clipped by 1 base and J by 3 bases; unmatched bases: 5. The CDR3 region has the DNA TGTGCCAGCAGCTTAGCCCCTAGCGGGACAACAGATACGCAGTATTTT. Translation gives CASSLAPSGTTDTQYF.

This rearrangement joins TRBV29-1 to TRBJ2-3, with 9 bases fitting TRBD2. Looked up from germline, CDR1 is SQVTM and CDR2 is ANQGSEA. The CDR3 loop spans 16 amino acids. The trim removed 2 bases at V and 2 bases at J, leaving 8 bases unmatched. The CDR3: CSVERGSGGNTDTQYF. For the CDR3, the DNA is TGCAGCGTTGAACGGGGTAGCGGGGGAAACACAGATACGCAGTATTTT.